The clone carrying this T cell receptor beta chain turned up a few times. The data were obtained in a study of response to subunit inactivated influenza vaccine. The V gene's germline CDR1 is SGHRS and CDR2 YFSETQ. The V gene end was trimmed by 5 bases and the J gene end by 8 bases; junction bases not matched to a gene: 4. CDR3 length: 14 amino acids. TCRdb reanalysed the RT-PCR reads using MiXCR and keeps one entry per CDR3 protein. In the table there are about 240,000 distinct CDR3 sequences, 12% of which are singletons. The receptor comes from a man in his forties or fifties who received an inactivated influenza vaccine. The sample in question was non-naive T cells sorted from PBMCs, obtained approximately 15 days before vaccination. The rearrangement uses TRBV5-1 and TRBJ2-1; 13 nucleotides match TRBD2. The CDR3 protein is CASRLAGGLDEQFF. The CDR3 DNA reads as TGCGCCAGCAGACTAGCGGGGGGGCTCGATGAGCAGTTCTTC.